This T cell receptor (beta chain) emerged from a study of T cell responses to AZD1222 COVID-19 vaccine. The overall study: Second doses that came at about 4 or about 12 weeks were put together.

V was pared by 1 base and J by 0 bases, with 7 bases between. The CDR3 sequence is 14 residues long. From germline, CDR1 is SGHNT and CDR2 YENEEA. Whole-study findings and limits: White British donors predominated, females outnumbered males, and clonal diversity was possibly underestimated. AZD1222 recipients seropositive at baseline numbered only 5 to 7.

As for this clone: Its antigen is still unknown.

TCRdb's table, derived via immunoSEQ multiplex PCR, lists solely in-frame clones and lacks some. Here the sample spans 150,000 or so clones, about 91% being singletons. The receptor comes from an adult in good health. The genes are TRBV11-3 and TRBJ2-7; no reliable D call. This sample comprised peripheral blood, obtained on day 0 of AZD1222 vaccination. CDR3 nucleotide sequence: TGTGCCAGCAGCTTAGGCGTTAGCTCCTACGAGCAGTACTTC. It codes for CASSLGVSSYEQYF.